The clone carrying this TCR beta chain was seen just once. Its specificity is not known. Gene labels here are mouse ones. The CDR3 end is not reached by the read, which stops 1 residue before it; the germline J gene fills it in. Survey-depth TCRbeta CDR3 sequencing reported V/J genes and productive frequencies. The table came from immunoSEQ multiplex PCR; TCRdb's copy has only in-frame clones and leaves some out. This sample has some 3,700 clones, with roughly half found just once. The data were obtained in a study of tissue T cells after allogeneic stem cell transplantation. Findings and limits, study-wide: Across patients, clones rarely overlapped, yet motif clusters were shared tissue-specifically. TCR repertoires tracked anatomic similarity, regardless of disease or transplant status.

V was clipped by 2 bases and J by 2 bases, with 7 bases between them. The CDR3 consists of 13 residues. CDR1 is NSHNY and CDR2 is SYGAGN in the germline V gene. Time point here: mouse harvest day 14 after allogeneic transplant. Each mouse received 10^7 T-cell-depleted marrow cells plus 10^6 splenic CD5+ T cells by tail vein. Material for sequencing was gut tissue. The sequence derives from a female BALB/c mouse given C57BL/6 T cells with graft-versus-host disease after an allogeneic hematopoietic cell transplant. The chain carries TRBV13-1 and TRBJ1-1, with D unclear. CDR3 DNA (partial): TGTGCCAGCAGTGAAGGCAGTAACACAGAAGTCTTC. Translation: CASSEGSNTEVF. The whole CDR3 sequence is CASSEGSNTEVFF.